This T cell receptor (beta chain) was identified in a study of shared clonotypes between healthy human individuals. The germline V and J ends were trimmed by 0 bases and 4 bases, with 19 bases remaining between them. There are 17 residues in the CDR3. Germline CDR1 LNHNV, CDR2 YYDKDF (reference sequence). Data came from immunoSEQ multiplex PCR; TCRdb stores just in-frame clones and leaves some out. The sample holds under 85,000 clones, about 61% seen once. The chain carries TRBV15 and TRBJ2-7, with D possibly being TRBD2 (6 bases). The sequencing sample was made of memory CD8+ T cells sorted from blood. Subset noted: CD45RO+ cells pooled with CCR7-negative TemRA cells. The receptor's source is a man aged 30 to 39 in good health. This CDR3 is CATSRDRVGGGFYEQYF. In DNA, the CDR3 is TGTGCCACCAGCAGAGATCGGGTGGGAGGAGGTTTTTACGAGCAGTACTTC.